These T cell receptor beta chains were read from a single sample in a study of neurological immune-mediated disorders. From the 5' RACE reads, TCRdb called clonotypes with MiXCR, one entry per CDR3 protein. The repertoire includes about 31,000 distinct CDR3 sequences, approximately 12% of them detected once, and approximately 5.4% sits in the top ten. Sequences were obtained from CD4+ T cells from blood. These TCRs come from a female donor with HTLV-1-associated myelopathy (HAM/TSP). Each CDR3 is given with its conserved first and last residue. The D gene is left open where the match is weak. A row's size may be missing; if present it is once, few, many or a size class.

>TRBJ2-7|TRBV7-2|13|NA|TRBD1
TGTGCCAGCGGAAAGGGGGCCCTTTACGAGCAGTACTTC
CASGKGALYEQYF
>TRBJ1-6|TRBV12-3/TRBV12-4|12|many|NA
TGTGCCAGCAGTTGGGAGGGGGAACCCCTCCACTTT
CASSWEGEPLHF
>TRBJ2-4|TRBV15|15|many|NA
TGTGCCACCAGCAGAGATCTCTCAACTAAAAACATTCAGTACTTC
CATSRDLSTKNIQYF
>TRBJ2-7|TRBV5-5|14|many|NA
TGTGCCAGCAGCTTGGGACAGGCCTCCTACGAGCAGTACTTC
CASSLGQASYEQYF
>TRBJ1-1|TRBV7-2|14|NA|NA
TGTGCCAGCAGCTCAAATCAGAGTGGCACTGAAGCTTTCTTT
CASSSNQSGTEAFF
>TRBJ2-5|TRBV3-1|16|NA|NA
TGTGCCAGCAGCCAAGTGTGGGTATGGGTACAAGAGACCCAGTACTTC
CASSQVWVWVQETQYF
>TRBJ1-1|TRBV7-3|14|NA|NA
TGTGCCAGCAGCCCAAATCCCACAGGGCGGCGAGCTTTCTTT
CASSPNPTGRRAFF
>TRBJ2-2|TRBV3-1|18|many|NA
TGTGCCAGCAGCCAAGGGCTGGGAATACAGGGTAGTGGCGGGGAGCTGTTTTTT
CASSQGLGIQGSGGELFF
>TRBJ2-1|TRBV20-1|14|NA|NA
TGCAGTGGTGATGACCGCGCTAACTACAATGAGCAGTTCTTC
CSGDDRANYNEQFF
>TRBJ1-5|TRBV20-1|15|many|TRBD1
TGCAGTGCTTCCGGGACAGGAGATAGCAATCAGCCCCAGCATTTT
CSASGTGDSNQPQHF
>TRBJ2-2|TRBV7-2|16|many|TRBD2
TGTGCCAGCAGCGTGCGGGGGGACTACTACACCGGGGAGCTGTTTTTT
CASSVRGDYYTGELFF
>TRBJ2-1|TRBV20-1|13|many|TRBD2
TGCAGTGCCTCGGGGGGGCCTAATGATGAGCAGTTCTTC
CSASGGPNDEQFF
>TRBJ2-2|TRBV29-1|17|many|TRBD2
TGCAGCGTTGTTAGGACTAGCGGGGGGGCGAACACCGGGGAGCTGTTTTTT
CSVVRTSGGANTGELFF
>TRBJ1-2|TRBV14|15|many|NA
TGTGCCAGCAGCCCGGAGCAGGGAGGTTTTTATGGCTACACCTTC
CASSPEQGGFYGYTF
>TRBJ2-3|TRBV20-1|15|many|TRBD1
TGCAGTGCTGCCCGAGGGACAGGGGACACAGATACGCAGTATTTT
CSAARGTGDTDTQYF